These 28 T cell receptor beta chains were all obtained from the same sample, sequenced in a study of CD8+ T cells in alopecia areata. Extraction and reverse transcription of RNA yielded cDNA as the sequencing template. This table comes from immunoSEQ multiplex PCR, and its TCRdb copy is limited to in-frame clones, with some not included. Here the sample spans 80,000 to 100,000 clones, 35% to 50% being singletons. Sequenced material: CD4+ T cells sorted from blood. These receptors all come from a human donor with alopecia areata.

V and J are TRBV30 and TRBJ2-2; unclear D gene. V lost 7 bases and J lost 4, with 13 bases in between. Germline V CDR1 and CDR2: GTSNPN, SVGIG (reference sequence). The CDR3 loop spans 13 amino acids. This chain's CDR3 is CALKEMTTGELFF. DNA for the CDR3: TGTGCCTTAAAGGAAATGACCACCGGGGAGCTGTTTTTT.

The CDR3 loop is CASSVLDSYNEQFF. The DNA of the CDR3 is TGTGCCAGCAGTGTCCTCGACAGCTACAATGAGCAGTTCTTC. V is TRBV6-1 and J is TRBJ2-1; a weak D match, TRBD1 (5 bases). This CDR3 contains 14 residues. The germline V gene encodes CDR1 MNHNS and CDR2 SASEGT. V was cut by 4 bases and J by 3 bases, with 10 bases left in between.

The CDR3 DNA sequence: TGCAGCGTTGAAAAGGGCCCCCCCAATGAGCAGTTCTTC. Its translation is CSVEKGPPNEQFF. The V call is TRBV29-1, the J call TRBJ2-1; D is undetermined. The V and J ends lost 2 bases and 6 bases respectively, with 11 bases between them. CDR3 length equals 13 residues. Germline CDR1 is SQVTM and CDR2 is ANQGSEA.

This clone occurred once. The chain combines TRBV5-6 with TRBJ2-7, with TRBD2 as a possible D gene (7 bases). CDR1 SGHDT and CDR2 YYEEEE come from the germline V gene. The CDR3 length is 13 residues. V lost 1 base and J lost 11, with 16 bases in between. In DNA form, the CDR3 reads TGTGCCAGCAGCTTGAAGGCGGGGGCGAGGGAGTACTTC. Protein product: CASSLKAGAREYF.

This clone was seen more than once but under ten times. The chain is built from TRBV7-2 and TRBJ2-2; D possibly corresponds to TRBD2 (6 bases). Between the trimmed V and J ends, which lost 5 bases and 2 bases, there was a span of 15 bases. CDR3 length: 16 residues. Germline CDR1 and CDR2: SGHTA and FQGNSA. CDR3 in DNA: TGTGCCAGCAGCCCCGATGGCGGGACTAACACCGGGGAGCTGTTTTTT. Translated, it gives CASSPDGGTNTGELFF.

J is TRBJ2-1 and V is TRBV5-1, with no clear D. Germline V gene data show CDR1 as SGHRS and CDR2 as YFSETQ. This CDR3 has 13 amino acids. The V gene lost 0 bases and the J gene lost 5 bases, with 6 bases spanning the gap. DNA for the CDR3: TGCGCCAGCAGCTTGGAGCCGGACAATGAGCAGTTCTTC. It encodes CASSLEPDNEQFF.

CDR3 sequence reads: CSVELDWQETQYF. In DNA, the CDR3 is TGCAGCGTTGAACTGGACTGGCAAGAGACCCAGTACTTC. The chain has TRBV29-1 and TRBJ2-5; D may be TRBD2 (5 bases). Trimming stripped 2 bases from V and 2 bases from J, with 9 bases between. Germline V lookup: CDR1 SQVTM, CDR2 ANQGSEA. This CDR3 contains 13 residues.

The genes are TRBV27 and TRBJ1-2; D is unclear. V was clipped by 0 bases and J by 2 bases, with 7 bases between them. Germline CDR1 and CDR2: MNHEY and SMNVEV (reference sequence). The CDR3 runs to 14 residues. The DNA of the CDR3 is TGTGCCAGCAGTTTATCGGGCGGAAACTATGGCTACACCTTC. Translating it yields CASSLSGGNYGYTF.

The chain is built from TRBV5-1 and TRBJ1-4, with 8 bases that match TRBD1. Trimming at V came to 0 bases and at J to 8 bases, leaving 3 bases not matched to a gene. This CDR3 has 14 residues. Germline V gene lookup returns CDR1 SGHRS and CDR2 YFSETQ. CDR3 amino acids: CASSLAGGNEKLFF. The DNA for the CDR3 is TGCGCCAGCAGCTTGGCAGGGGGCAACGAAAAACTGTTTTTT.

J is TRBJ1-2 and V is TRBV30; D possibly corresponds to TRBD1 (6 bases). The CDR3 has 13 residues. With 3 bases removed from V and 13 bases from J, the gap between germline ends came to 21 bases. Germline lookup yields CDR1 GTSNPN and CDR2 SVGIG (reference sequence). CDR3 sequence reads: CAWSTGGGVRATF. As DNA, the CDR3 is TGTGCCTGGAGCACCGGCGGGGGCGTGAGAGCCACCTTC.

The chain recombines TRBV29-1 with TRBJ2-2, with 8 nucleotides matching TRBD1. This CDR3 spans 15 amino acids. J lost 7 bases, V lost 4 bases, and 11 bases had no gene match. Germline loops: CDR1 SQVTM, CDR2 ANQGSEA. The CDR3 sequence: CSVAFQGARGGELFF. CDR3 nucleotides: TGCAGCGTTGCCTTCCAGGGGGCGCGAGGCGGGGAGCTGTTTTTT.

J is TRBJ2-2 and V is TRBV30; TRBD1 might be the D (6 bases). Trimming removed 2 bases from V and 3 bases from J, with 10 bases in between. The CDR3 consists of 14 residues. Germline loops: CDR1 GTSNPN, CDR2 SVGIG (reference sequence). CDR3 sequence: CAWSYGQYTGELFF. CDR3 DNA sequence: TGTGCCTGGAGTTACGGACAGTACACCGGGGAGCTGTTTTTT.

The V gene is TRBV4-1, the J gene TRBJ2-1, with 9 bases fitting TRBD1. Germline CDR1 MGHRA, CDR2 YSYEKL. V shed 1 base, J shed 9 bases, and the junction held 10 bases outside the gene matches. The CDR3 is made up of 16 amino acids. Here the CDR3 DNA reads TGCGCCAGCAGCCAAGGATTCGGACAGGGGTATATTGAGCAGTTCTTC. Residues: CASSQGFGQGYIEQFF.

This clone was seen a handful of times. The rearrangement joins TRBV2 to TRBJ2-1; no clear D gene. The V gene lost 4 bases and the J gene lost 3 bases, with 13 bases spanning the gap. Germline V lookup: CDR1 SNHLY, CDR2 FYNNEI. There are 15 residues in the CDR3. CDR3 bases: TGTGCCAGCAGTGTAGGAACAGTTAACTACAATGAGCAGTTCTTC. It is translated as CASSVGTVNYNEQFF.

The V and J genes are TRBV25-1 and TRBJ2-7; 7 nucleotides match TRBD1. Germline V gene sequence: CDR1 MGHDK, CDR2 SYGVNS. V shed 6 bases, J shed 5 bases, and the junction held 10 bases outside the gene matches. This CDR3 has 14 residues. CDR3: CASSEDRAHDEQYF. CDR3 sequence (DNA): TGTGCCAGCAGCGAAGACAGGGCCCACGACGAGCAGTACTTC.

This chain joins TRBV5-1 and TRBJ2-5, with 9 positions matching TRBD1. CDR3 length: 16 residues. Trimming cost V 5 bases and J 1 base; bases outside gene matches: 9. Germline V gene data show CDR1 as SGHRS and CDR2 as YFSETQ. The CDR3 here is CASRRAYRGPQETQYF. As DNA, the CDR3 is TGCGCCAGCAGACGTGCGTACAGGGGGCCCCAAGAGACCCAGTACTTC.

The V gene is TRBV9, the J gene TRBJ2-5, with D maybe TRBD2 (6 bases). This CDR3 is 14 amino acids long. V lost 4 bases and J lost 2, with 12 bases in between. CDR1 and CDR2 (germline): SGDLS, YYNGEE. The CDR3 DNA sequence: TGTGCCAGCAGCCAGAGGGGACTTCAAGAGACCCAGTACTTC. Protein product: CASSQRGLQETQYF.

This clone was picked up a small number of times. V usage is TRBV2 and J usage is TRBJ1-1; 9 nucleotides align to TRBD1. The junction had 6 bases not matched to a gene; V was cut back by 6 bases and J by 4 bases. Germline assignment: CDR1 SNHLY and CDR2 FYNNEI. The CDR3 is 14 residues long. The CDR3 bases are TGTGCCAGCAGACGGGACAGGGTTCCCACTGAAGCTTTCTTT. The encoded protein is CASRRDRVPTEAFF. The whole variable domain, filled in from reference TRBV2 and TRBJ1-1, reads EPEVTQTPSHQVTQMGQEVILRCVPISNHLYFYWYRQILGQKVEFLVSFYNNEISEKSEIFDDQFSVERPDGSNFTLKIRSTKLEDSAMYFCASRRDRVPTEAFFGQGTRLTVV.

This rearrangement joins TRBV6-5 to TRBJ1-4; no reliable D call. This CDR3 region has 13 residues. Germline lookup yields CDR1 MNHEY and CDR2 SVGAGI. Deletions cut 2 bases from V and 8 bases from J, with 9 bases between. The CDR3 DNA sequence: TGTGCCAGCAGTTACGGAAGGGAAGAAAAACTGTTTTTT. Protein product: CASSYGREEKLFF.

In its sample, this clone was seen a few times. This chain links TRBV7-9 with TRBJ2-3; a possible D gene is TRBD2 (6 bases). Germline CDR1 and CDR2: SEHNR and FQNEAQ (reference sequence). The CDR3 covers 15 residues. V lost 5 bases and J 0 bases, leaving 12 bases between the germline ends. CDR3 sequence (DNA): TGTGCCAGCAGCCCTTTGGGGGGAAGCACAGATACGCAGTATTTT. It yields the protein CASSPLGGSTDTQYF.

The chain recombines TRBV2 with TRBJ1-6; D ambiguous. Between the trimmed V and J ends, which lost 7 bases and 3 bases, there was a span of 13 bases. This CDR3 has 15 residues. The germline CDR1 and CDR2 sequences are SNHLY and FYNNEI. The CDR3 DNA reads TGTGCCAGCATAGGGCCCGATCTCTATAATTCACCCCTCCACTTT. Translated: CASIGPDLYNSPLHF.

The J gene is TRBJ2-7, the V gene TRBV30, with TRBD2 as a possible D gene (5 bases). Germline CDR1 is GTSNPN and CDR2 is SVGIG (reference sequence). The CDR3 length is 14 residues. V was shortened by 3 bases and J by 2 bases, with 14 bases between the two germline ends. The DNA of the CDR3 is TGTGCCTGGAGCTTCTCCCGGGGAGCCTACGAGCAGTACTTC. This sequence encodes CAWSFSRGAYEQYF.

The chain uses TRBV29-1 and TRBJ2-5; 11 bases agree with TRBD2. The CDR3 length is 12 residues. Per the germline V gene, CDR1 is SQVTM and CDR2 is ANQGSEA. Unmatched junction bases numbered 2, after V lost 4 bases and J lost 7 bases. The CDR3 nucleotides are TGCAGCGTTGGCCTAGCGGGGGGGACCCAGTACTTC. This gives the protein CSVGLAGGTQYF. Supplemented by reference TRBV29-1 and TRBJ2-5, the full variable domain reads SAVISQKPSRDICQRGTSLTIQCQVDSQVTMMFWYRQQPGQSLTLIATANQGSEATYESGFVIDKFPISRPNLTFSTLTVSNMSPEDSSIYLCSVGLAGGTQYFGPGTRLLVL.

This rearrangement joins TRBV29-1 to TRBJ1-1; D is possibly TRBD1 (6 bases). CDR3 length: 14 amino acids. Trimming left V 5 bases short and J 0 bases short, with 13 bases between. Per germline, CDR1 SQVTM and CDR2 ANQGSEA. The CDR3 reads CSVPRTVLNTEAFF. The CDR3 DNA follows: TGCAGCGTTCCCCGGACAGTTTTGAACACTGAAGCTTTCTTT.

This clone was counted only a few times. V and J are TRBV29-1 and TRBJ2-5, with D maybe TRBD1 (5 bases). Germline-derived CDR1 and CDR2 are SQVTM and ANQGSEA. CDR3 length equals 11 residues. The V gene lost 8 bases and the J gene lost 3 bases, with 10 bases spanning the gap. CDR3 in DNA: TGCAGCATTCGACAGAAAGAGACCCAGTACTTC. This gives the protein CSIRQKETQYF.

The chain has TRBV14 and TRBJ2-7, with D perhaps TRBD2 (5 bases). Germline V gene lookup returns CDR1 SGHDN and CDR2 FVKESK. The CDR3 spans 15 residues. Between the trimmed V and J ends, which lost 2 bases and 2 bases, there was a span of 13 bases. The CDR3 loop reads CASSQMRVPTYEQYF. The CDR3, as DNA: TGTGCCAGCAGCCAAATGAGGGTTCCCACCTACGAGCAGTACTTC. Combining the CDR3 with reference TRBV14 and TRBJ2-7 gives the whole variable domain EAGVTQFPSHSVIEKGQTVTLRCDPISGHDNLYWYRRVMGKEIKFLLHFVKESKQDESGMPNNRFLAERTGGTYSTLKVQPAELEDSGVYFCASSQMRVPTYEQYFGPGTRLTVT.

This clone was seen only a few times. The chain couples TRBV2 to TRBJ2-2; D is unclear. The V end was cut by 3 bases, the J end by 1 base, with 9 bases between. This CDR3 is 15 amino acids long. The V gene's germline CDR1 is SNHLY and CDR2 FYNNEI. The CDR3 spells CASSDKSWNTGELFF. The CDR3, as DNA: TGTGCCAGCAGTGATAAGTCTTGGAACACCGGGGAGCTGTTTTTT.

This clone occurred a few times. The V gene is TRBV25-1, the J gene TRBJ2-3; D not resolved. From germline, CDR1 is MGHDK and CDR2 SYGVNS. The CDR3 is 13 amino acids. Deletions cut 4 bases from V and 2 bases from J, with 7 bases between. DNA for the CDR3: TGTGCCAGCAGTGCATACACCACAGATACGCAGTATTTT. Translation: CASSAYTTDTQYF. The full variable domain, completed using reference TRBV25-1 and TRBJ2-3, is EADIYQTPRYLVIGTGKKITLECSQTMGHDKMYWYQQDPGMELHLIHYSYGVNSTEKGDLSSESTVSRIRTEHFPLTLESARPSHTSQYLCASSAYTTDTQYFGPGTRLTVL.